A selection of T cell receptor beta chains follows, all from one sample in a study of blood T cell repertoires in COVID-19. Repertoires were generated with immunoSEQ multiplex PCR, while TCRdb's copy carries only in-frame clones and drops some. Of more than 300,000 clones in the sample, 87% are singletons; the top ten hold about 6%. Sequencing used peripheral blood. The receptors shown here come from a woman in her fifties or sixties with COVID-19, enrolled during active disease. Each CDR3 is given with its conserved first and last residue. Fields, in order: D gene, clone size, J gene, V gene, CDR3 length, CDR3 DNA, CDR3 protein. A D gene is named only where the DNA matches it firmly. Size values are once, few and many counts, or a class for expanded clones, and some rows have none.

NA,NA,TRBJ1-1,TRBV14,13,TGTGCCAGCAGCCCGGACAGACGGACTGAAGCTTTCTTT,CASSPDRRTEAFF
TRBD2,NA,TRBJ2-1,TRBV10-3,15,TGTGCCATCAGTGACCCAGCGGGAGTGTACAATGAGCAGTTCTTC,CAISDPAGVYNEQFF
NA,NA,TRBJ2-2,TRBV9,15,TGTGCCAGCAGCGTAATTGCAGGGAACACCGGGGAGCTGTTTTTT,CASSVIAGNTGELFF
NA,NA,TRBJ2-1,TRBV2,15,TGTGCCAGCAGTGATACGCGGGGAATTAACAATGAGCAGTTCTTC,CASSDTRGINNEQFF
TRBD1,NA,TRBJ1-6,TRBV27,18,TGTGCCAGCAGTTTATTAGTCGGGACAGGGGCCTATAATTCACCCCTCCACTTT,CASSLLVGTGAYNSPLHF
NA,NA,TRBJ2-1,TRBV18,15,TGTGCCAGCTCACCAATGCTAGCTTCCTACAATGAGCAGTTCTTC,CASSPMLASYNEQFF
NA,NA,TRBJ2-7,TRBV6-5,14,TGTGCCAGCAGTAGACACAGGAAACTCTACGAGCAGTACTTC,CASSRHRKLYEQYF
TRBD2,NA,TRBJ2-1,TRBV7-9,15,TGTGCCAGCGGGTCCGGGACTAGCAGTTACAATGAGCAGTTCTTC,CASGSGTSSYNEQFF
TRBD2,NA,TRBJ2-3,TRBV5-4,18,TGTGCCAGCAGCTCAAATTGGCTAGCGGGAGGATCCACAGATACGCAGTATTTT,CASSSNWLAGGSTDTQYF
TRBD2,NA,TRBJ2-3,TRBV10-3,18,TGTGCCATCAGTGACCCAATTGTTAGCGGGAGGGCTGGAGATACGCAGTATTTT,CAISDPIVSGRAGDTQYF
TRBD2,few,TRBJ2-1,TRBV4-1,18,TGCGCCAGCAGCCAAGAGGGGACAGCGGGAGGGCTTAGGGATGAGCAGTTCTTC,CASSQEGTAGGLRDEQFF
NA,NA,TRBJ1-5,TRBV6-2/TRBV6-3,15,TGTGCCAGCAGTTACGGGGGGGCAGGGAGTCAGCCCCAGCATTTT,CASSYGGAGSQPQHF
TRBD1,few,TRBJ1-5,TRBV7-2,17,TGTGCCAGCAGCTTACAACGTTCAGGGGGCGGTGGTCAGCCCCAGCATTTT,CASSLQRSGGGGQPQHF
NA,NA,TRBJ2-1,TRBV27,15,TGTGCCAGCAGTAAAACAGGGAGCTCCTACAATGAGCAGTTCTTC,CASSKTGSSYNEQFF
TRBD2,NA,TRBJ2-1,TRBV5-1,16,TGCGCCAGCAGCTTTAGCGGGAGGGCCAGGAACAATGAGCAGTTCTTC,CASSFSGRARNNEQFF
TRBD1,NA,TRBJ1-5,TRBV7-2,16,TGTGCCAGCAGGGAACAGGGGGCTCTAGGGAATCAGCCCCAGCATTTT,CASREQGALGNQPQHF
TRBD1,few,TRBJ2-7,TRBV7-8,15,TGTGCCAGCAGCCCCCGGACAGGGGGCATTGACGAGCAGTACTTC,CASSPRTGGIDEQYF